These 2 T cell receptor beta chains were all obtained from the same sample, sequenced in a study of T cells after yellow fever vaccination. TCRdb used MiXCR to reprocess the 5' RACE reads, holding one entry per CDR3 protein. The sample has 610,000 or so distinct CDR3 sequences, 9% to 15% seen once. The sequencing used PBMCs, collected on the day of the yellow fever booster vaccination. The receptors come from a man aged 25-45 years who received the YFV17D yellow fever vaccine.

The V and J genes are TRBV21-1 and TRBJ2-2; the table calls TRBD1, which could not be checked here. TRBV21-1 has pseudogene status. The length of the CDR3 is 16 residues. CDR3 sequence reads: CASSKGDRVLSGELFF. The CDR3 DNA is TGTGCCAGCAGCAAGGGGGACAGGGTTCTTTCCGGGGAGCTGTTTTTT.

The chain has TRBV6-2 or TRBV6-3 and TRBJ2-4; tentatively, D is TRBD1 or TRBD2 (6 bases each). V was cut by 9 bases and J by 8 bases, with 11 bases left in between. This CDR3 spans 11 amino acids. Germline V CDR1 and CDR2: MNHEY, SVGEGT. DNA of the CDR3: TGTGCCAGTCGTGGGGGGCACATTCAGTACTTC. This codes for CASRGGHIQYF.